This T cell receptor (beta chain) was sequenced for a study of blood T cell repertoires in COVID-19. This clone appeared a few times. Per the study methods: Scientists estimated how many nucleated cells there were by amplifying reference gene primers. The protocol was immunoSEQ multiplex PCR, while the TCRdb copy is restricted to in-frame clones and leaves out a portion. The DNA gave D and trimming, while V, J and clone size come from that table. Of tens of thousands of clones listed, about 71% are singletons. The trim removed 4 bases at V and 1 base at J, leaving 12 bases unmatched. This CDR3 spans 19 amino acids. CDR1 and CDR2 (germline): MNHEY, SMNVEV (reference sequence).

Sequenced: peripheral blood. The rearrangement joins TRBV27 to TRBJ2-3, with TRBD2 matching over 12 bases. This receptor was identified in a woman between 45 and 60 years old with acute or convalescent COVID-19. CDR3 in DNA: TGTGCCAGCAGTTCTCGACTAGCGGGGGCAGTACGTCGCACAGATACGCAGTATTTT. Its protein is CASSSRLAGAVRRTDTQYF.